These 19 T cell receptor beta chains were sequenced from one sample in a study of ipilimumab plus nivolumab after autologous stem cell transplantation. Libraries were prepared by immunoSEQ multiplex PCR; TCRdb keeps only in-frame clonotypes and omits some of them. The top ten clones hold under 2.5% of a sample with about 83,000 clones, nearly 85% of them seen once. The source material was PBMCs, sampled in a trial of ipilimumab plus nivolumab as post-transplant consolidation. These receptors originate from a male donor with diffuse large B-cell lymphoma.

The chain couples TRBV9 to TRBJ1-3, with 9 bases lining up with TRBD1. Germline values: CDR1 SGDLS, CDR2 YYNGEE. This CDR3 is 16 amino acids long. Trimming took 2 bases from V and 2 from J; bases not matched to a gene: 5. CDR3 nucleotides: TGTGCCAGCAGCGTGGGACAGGGAGCAGCTGGAAACACCATATATTTT. Its translation is CASSVGQGAAGNTIYF. Filled out from reference TRBV9 and TRBJ1-3, the complete variable domain reads DSGVTQTPKHLITATGQRVTLRCSPRSGDLSVYWYQQSLDQGLQFLIQYYNGEERAKGNILERFSAQQFPDLHSELNLSSLELGDSALYFCASSVGQGAAGNTIYFGEGSWLTVV.

CDR3 sequence reads: CASSLIGHNQPQHF. In DNA form, the CDR3 reads TGTGCCAGCAGCTTGATTGGCCATAATCAGCCCCAGCATTTT. The chain employs TRBV5-6 and TRBJ1-5; no clear D. The CDR3 has 14 residues. Germline V CDR1 and CDR2: SGHDT, YYEEEE. Trimming cost V 1 base and J 4 bases, with 9 bases left between them. Full variable domain (outside the CDR3, taken from reference TRBV5-6 and TRBJ1-5): DAGVTQSPTHLIKTRGQQVTLRCSPKSGHDTVSWYQQALGQGPQFIFQYYEEEERQRGNFPDRFSGHQFPNYSSELNVNALLLGDSALYLCASSLIGHNQPQHFGDGTRLSIL.

In DNA form, the CDR3 reads TGTGCCAGCAGTGAACGCAGACTAGCGGGGGGGTACGAGCAGTACTTC. Residues: CASSERRLAGGYEQYF. The chain carries TRBV2 and TRBJ2-7, with TRBD2 identical over 14 bases. Germline V lookup: CDR1 SNHLY, CDR2 FYNNEI. The length of the CDR3 is 16 residues. With 2 bases clipped from V and 4 bases from J, the junction kept 4 bases outside the gene matches.

The table lists this clone with a count of one. This chain links TRBV29-1 with TRBJ2-3, with no clear D. Germline assignment: CDR1 SQVTM and CDR2 ANQGSEA. There are 14 residues in the CDR3. The V gene lost 4 bases and the J gene lost 5 bases, with 16 bases spanning the gap. CDR3 coding DNA: TGCAGCGTTGTCAGGTGGTACAGTGGAGATACGCAGTATTTT. Its protein is CSVVRWYSGDTQYF.

A word on this clone: This sample also contains other DNA sequences that code for the same CDR3. The V gene is TRBV27, the J gene TRBJ1-4, with unresolved D. The CDR3 length is 13 residues. Deletions cut 2 bases from V and 5 bases from J, with 6 bases between. Looked up from germline, CDR1 is MNHEY and CDR2 is SMNVEV (reference sequence). The CDR3 DNA reads TGTGCCAGCAGTTTAAGGAGGAATGAAAAACTGTTTTTT. It codes for CASSLRRNEKLFF.

The chain is built from TRBV15 and TRBJ2-3, with 9 bases matching TRBD2. There are 16 residues in the CDR3. With V trimmed by 5 bases and J by 7 bases, 13 bases remained unmatched. Looked up from germline, CDR1 is LNHNV and CDR2 is YYDKDF (reference sequence). CDR3 nucleotides: TGTGCCACCAGCCGAGCTGGCGGGGGGGCCTCTTATACGCAGTATTTT. As protein: CATSRAGGGASYTQYF.

J is TRBJ1-5 and V is TRBV6-1, with 9 nucleotides matching TRBD1. The CDR3 runs 18 residues. J lost 2 bases, V lost 4 bases, and 12 bases had no gene match. The germline V gene has CDR1 MNHNS and CDR2 SASEGT. CDR3 DNA: TGTGCCAGCAGTGCGGAAATACAGGGGGCGGGTGGCAATCAGCCCCAGCATTTT. As protein: CASSAEIQGAGGNQPQHF.

This chain links TRBV5-1 with TRBJ2-7; D gene unclear. Trimming removed 4 bases at V and 9 bases at J, with 23 bases between. The CDR3 is 15 residues long. Germline loops: CDR1 SGHRS, CDR2 YFSETQ. CDR3: CASSVSSTDPLGQYF. The CDR3, as DNA: TGCGCCAGCAGCGTCTCATCGACGGACCCACTTGGGCAGTACTTC.

V usage is TRBV19 and J usage is TRBJ2-2; TRBD2 is a possible D gene (5 bases). The V gene's germline CDR1 is LNHDA and CDR2 SQIVND (reference sequence). V gave up 2 bases and J gave up 7 bases, with 11 bases separating them. The CDR3 contains 14 residues. The CDR3 loop is CASSISLGDGELFF. As DNA, the CDR3 is TGTGCCAGTAGTATAAGCTTGGGAGACGGGGAGCTGTTTTTT.

The V call is TRBV4-1, the J call TRBJ1-1, with D possibly TRBD1 on 6 matching bases. Deletions cut 1 base from V and 2 bases from J, with 14 bases between. The CDR3 extends over 16 amino acids. Germline CDR1 reads MGHRA; CDR2 reads YSYEKL. CDR3 residues: CASSQGWGRRNTEAFF. DNA for the CDR3: TGCGCCAGCAGCCAAGGCTGGGGGCGGAGAAACACTGAAGCTTTCTTT.

The chain recombines TRBV30 with TRBJ1-2; weak D call: TRBD1 (6 bases). The CDR3 runs to 11 residues. V was trimmed by 5 bases and J by 4 bases, leaving 8 bases between them. Germline values: CDR1 GTSNPN, CDR2 SVGIG (reference sequence). The CDR3 DNA reads as TGTGCCTGGGGACAGATCTATGGCTACACCTTC. Its translation is CAWGQIYGYTF.

This chain links TRBV7-3 with TRBJ1-2, with TRBD1 as a possible D gene (5 bases). The CDR3 loop spans 13 amino acids. Trimming removed 5 bases from V and 1 base from J, with 8 bases in between. Germline lookup yields CDR1 SGHTA and CDR2 FQGTGA. The CDR3 coding sequence is TGTGCCAGCAGCCCAGGGTATAACTATGGCTACACCTTC. Its translation: CASSPGYNYGYTF.

This clone was detected once. This chain links TRBV5-1 with TRBJ2-1, with D possibly matching TRBD1 (6 bases). The CDR3 runs 14 residues. Germline V gene lookup returns CDR1 SGHRS and CDR2 YFSETQ. V dropped 0 bases and J dropped 4 bases, with 8 bases sitting between them. This CDR3 reads CASSLDRDYNEQFF. In nucleotides, the CDR3 is TGCGCCAGCAGCTTGGACAGGGATTACAATGAGCAGTTCTTC.

The chain couples TRBV5-4 to TRBJ2-1, with 8 bases lining up with TRBD2. Germline V gene sequence: CDR1 SGHNT, CDR2 YYREEE (reference sequence). There are 18 residues in the CDR3. V lost 0 bases to trimming and J lost 5 bases; unmatched junction nucleotides: 13. DNA for the CDR3: TGTGCCAGCAGCTTGGGTGTTGGAGCGGGGGACCTCCACAATGAGCAGTTCTTC. Translation gives CASSLGVGAGDLHNEQFF.

The chain couples TRBV7-9 to TRBJ1-3; weak D call: TRBD1 (5 bases). The CDR3 is 13 amino acids. Germline V gene data show CDR1 as SEHNR and CDR2 as FQNEAQ (reference sequence). Trimming left V 10 bases short and J 1 base short, with 11 bases between. The CDR3 loop is CAIKQASGNTIYF. In DNA, the CDR3 is TGTGCCATCAAACAGGCATCTGGAAACACCATATATTTT.

This clone showed up just a few times. The chain joins TRBV4-2 to TRBJ1-1, with 9 bases that match TRBD1. In germline, CDR1 is LGHNA, CDR2 YNFKEQ. This CDR3 is 16 amino acids long. Trimming cost V 3 bases and J 3 bases; bases outside gene matches: 8. The CDR3 region is CASSQGPGQGYTEAFF. CDR3 in DNA: TGTGCCAGCAGCCAGGGCCCAGGACAGGGGTACACTGAAGCTTTCTTT.

The chain has TRBV5-1 and TRBJ2-5, with a possible D match to TRBD2 (6 bases). The germline V gene has CDR1 SGHRS and CDR2 YFSETQ. V lost 5 bases to trimming and J lost 0 bases, with 17 bases between them. The CDR3 is made up of 16 amino acids. This CDR3 is CASRAGTSTNQETQYF. DNA of the CDR3: TGCGCCAGCAGGGCTGGTACTAGCACCAACCAAGAGACCCAGTACTTC.

This clone was seen just once. The chain uses TRBV28 and TRBJ2-7, with D hard to call. V was cut by 10 bases and J by 4 bases, with 11 bases left in between. The CDR3 has 11 residues. In germline, CDR1 is MDHEN, CDR2 SYDVKM. The CDR3 protein is CATHASYEQYF. CDR3 nucleotides: TGTGCCACTCACGCGAGTTACGAGCAGTACTTC.

This clone was observed a few times. V usage is TRBV2 and J usage is TRBJ1-5, with D uncertain. V was pared by 4 bases and J by 6 bases, with 7 bases between. CDR3 length: 12 residues. The V gene's germline CDR1 is SNHLY and CDR2 FYNNEI. CDR3 nucleotides: TGTGCCAGCAGTGTGAGGATTCAGCCCCAGCATTTT. Translating gives CASSVRIQPQHF.